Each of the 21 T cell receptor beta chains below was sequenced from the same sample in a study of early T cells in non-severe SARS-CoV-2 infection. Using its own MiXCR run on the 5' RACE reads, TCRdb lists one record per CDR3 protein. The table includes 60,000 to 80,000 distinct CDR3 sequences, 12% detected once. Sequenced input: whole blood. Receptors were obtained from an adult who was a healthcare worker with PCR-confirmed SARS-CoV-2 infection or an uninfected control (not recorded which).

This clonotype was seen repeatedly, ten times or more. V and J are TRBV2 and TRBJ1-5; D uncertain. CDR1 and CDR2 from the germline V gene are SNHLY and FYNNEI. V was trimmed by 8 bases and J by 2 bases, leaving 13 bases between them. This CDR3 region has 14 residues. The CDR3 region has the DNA TGTGCCAGCTCGAGGTCGAGGGGCAATCAGCCCCAGCATTTT. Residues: CASSRSRGNQPQHF.

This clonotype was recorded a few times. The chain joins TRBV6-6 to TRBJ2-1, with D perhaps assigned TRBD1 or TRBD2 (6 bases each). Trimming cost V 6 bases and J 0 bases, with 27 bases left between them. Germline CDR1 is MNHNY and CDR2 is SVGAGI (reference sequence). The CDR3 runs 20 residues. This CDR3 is CASSPGHGPGGASSYNEQFF. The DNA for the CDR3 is TGTGCCAGCAGCCCGGGACACGGCCCTGGCGGGGCAAGCTCCTACAATGAGCAGTTCTTC.

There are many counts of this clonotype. CDR3 nucleotides: TGTGCCAGACACCTTGTCCGGGACTGCACAGATACGCAGTATTTT. It encodes CARHLVRDCTDTQYF. The chain carries TRBV18 and TRBJ2-3, with D possibly matching TRBD2 (6 bases). The CDR3 consists of 15 residues. CDR1 is KGHSH, CDR2 LQKENI, per germline. The V end was cut by 9 bases, the J end by 1 base, with 17 bases between.

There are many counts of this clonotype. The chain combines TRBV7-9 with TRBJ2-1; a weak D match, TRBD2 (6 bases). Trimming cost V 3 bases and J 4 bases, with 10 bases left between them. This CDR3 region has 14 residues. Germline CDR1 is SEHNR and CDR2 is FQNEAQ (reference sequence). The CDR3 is CASSLGSGYNEQFF. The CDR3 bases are TGTGCCAGCAGCTTGGGTAGCGGTTACAATGAGCAGTTCTTC.

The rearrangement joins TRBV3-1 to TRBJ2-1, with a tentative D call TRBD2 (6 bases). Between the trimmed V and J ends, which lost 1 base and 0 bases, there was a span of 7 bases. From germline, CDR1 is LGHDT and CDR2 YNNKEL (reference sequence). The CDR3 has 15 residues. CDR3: CASSQGTTSYNEQFF. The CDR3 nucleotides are TGTGCCAGCAGCCAAGGGACTACCTCCTACAATGAGCAGTTCTTC.

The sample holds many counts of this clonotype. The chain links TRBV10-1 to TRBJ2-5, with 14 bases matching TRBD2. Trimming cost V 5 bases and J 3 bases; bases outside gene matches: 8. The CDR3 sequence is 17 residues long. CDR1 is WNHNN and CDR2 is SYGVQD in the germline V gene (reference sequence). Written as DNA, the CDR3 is TGCGCCAGCAGTCCCGGGACTAGCGGGAGTTGGGAAGAGACCCAGTACTTC. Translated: CASSPGTSGSWEETQYF.

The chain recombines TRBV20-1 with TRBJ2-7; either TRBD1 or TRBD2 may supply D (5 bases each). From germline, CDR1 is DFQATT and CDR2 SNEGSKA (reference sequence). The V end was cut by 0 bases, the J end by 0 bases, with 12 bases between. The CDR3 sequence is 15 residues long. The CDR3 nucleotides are TGCAGTGCTAGAGATACGGGGCAGAGCTCCTACGAGCAGTACTTC. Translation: CSARDTGQSSYEQYF.

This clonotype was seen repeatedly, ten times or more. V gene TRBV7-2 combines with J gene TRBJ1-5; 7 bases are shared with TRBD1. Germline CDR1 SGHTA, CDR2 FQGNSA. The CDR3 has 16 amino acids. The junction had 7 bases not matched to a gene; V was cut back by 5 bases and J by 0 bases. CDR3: CASSPRGTVSNQPQHF. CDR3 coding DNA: TGTGCCAGCAGCCCGAGGGGGACAGTTAGCAATCAGCCCCAGCATTTT.

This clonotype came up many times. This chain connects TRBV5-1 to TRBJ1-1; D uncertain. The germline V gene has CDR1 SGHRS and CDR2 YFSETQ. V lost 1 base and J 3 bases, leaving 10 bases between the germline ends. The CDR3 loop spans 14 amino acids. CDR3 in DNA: TGCGCCAGCAGCTTGTCTAACACCTACACTGAAGCTTTCTTT. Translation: CASSLSNTYTEAFF. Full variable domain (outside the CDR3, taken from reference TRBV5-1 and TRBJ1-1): KAGVTQTPRYLIKTRGQQVTLSCSPISGHRSVSWYQQTPGQGLQFLFEYFSETQRNKGNFPGRFSGRQFSNSRSEMNVSTLELGDSALYLCASSLSNTYTEAFFGQGTRLTVV.

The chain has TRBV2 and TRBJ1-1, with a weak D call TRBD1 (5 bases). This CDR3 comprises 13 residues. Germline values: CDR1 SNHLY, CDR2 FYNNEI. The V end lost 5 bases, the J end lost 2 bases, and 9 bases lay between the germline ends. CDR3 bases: TGTGCCAGCAGTAGCCAGGGAAACACTGAAGCTTTCTTT. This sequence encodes CASSSQGNTEAFF.

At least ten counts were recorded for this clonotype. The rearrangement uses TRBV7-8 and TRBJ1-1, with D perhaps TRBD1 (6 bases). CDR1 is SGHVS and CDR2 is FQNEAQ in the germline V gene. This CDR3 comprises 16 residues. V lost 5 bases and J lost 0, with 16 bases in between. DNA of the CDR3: TGTGCCAGCAGCCAGGAGGAGGGGGTACTGAACACTGAAGCTTTCTTT. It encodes CASSQEEGVLNTEAFF. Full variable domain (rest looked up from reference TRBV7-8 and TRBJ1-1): GAGVSQSPRYKVAKRGQDVALRCDPISGHVSLFWYQQALGQGPEFLTYFQNEAQLDKSGLPSDRFFAERPEGSVSTLKIQRTQQEDSAVYLCASSQEEGVLNTEAFFGQGTRLTVV.

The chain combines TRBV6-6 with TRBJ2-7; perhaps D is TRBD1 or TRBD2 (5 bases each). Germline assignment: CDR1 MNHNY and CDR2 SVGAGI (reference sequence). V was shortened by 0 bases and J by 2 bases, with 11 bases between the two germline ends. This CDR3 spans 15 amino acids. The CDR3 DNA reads TGTGCCAGCAGTTACTCGACAGCGGATACCTACGAGCAGTACTTC. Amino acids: CASSYSTADTYEQYF.

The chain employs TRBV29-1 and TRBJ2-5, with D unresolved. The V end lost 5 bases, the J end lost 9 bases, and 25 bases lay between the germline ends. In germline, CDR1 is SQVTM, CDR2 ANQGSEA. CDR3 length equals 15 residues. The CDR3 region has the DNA TGCAGCGTTCGTCCTCCGAGCCGGCCGACCCAGGCCCAGTACTTC. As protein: CSVRPPSRPTQAQYF.

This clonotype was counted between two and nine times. CDR3 sequence (DNA): TGTGCCAGCAGCTTAGCTCCTAGTGCGGGGGCGAGAGATACGCAGTATTTT. The encoded protein is CASSLAPSAGARDTQYF. The rearrangement uses TRBV11-2 and TRBJ2-3, with D perhaps TRBD2 (7 bases). The CDR3 has 17 residues. The germline V gene encodes CDR1 SGHAT and CDR2 FQNNGV. Trimming left V 1 base short and J 5 bases short, with 19 bases between.

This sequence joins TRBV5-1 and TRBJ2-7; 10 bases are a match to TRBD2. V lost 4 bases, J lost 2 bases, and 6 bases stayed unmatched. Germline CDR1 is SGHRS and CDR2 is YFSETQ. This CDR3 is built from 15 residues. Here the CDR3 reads CASSPRTSGPYEQYF. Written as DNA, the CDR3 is TGCGCCAGCAGCCCACGGACTAGCGGACCCTACGAGCAGTACTTC.

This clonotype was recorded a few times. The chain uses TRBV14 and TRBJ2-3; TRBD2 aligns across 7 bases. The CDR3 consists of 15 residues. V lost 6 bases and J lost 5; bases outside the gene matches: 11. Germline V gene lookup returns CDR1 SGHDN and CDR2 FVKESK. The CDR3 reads CASSLYKASGDTQYF. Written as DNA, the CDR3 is TGTGCCAGCAGTCTTTATAAGGCTAGCGGAGATACGCAGTATTTT.

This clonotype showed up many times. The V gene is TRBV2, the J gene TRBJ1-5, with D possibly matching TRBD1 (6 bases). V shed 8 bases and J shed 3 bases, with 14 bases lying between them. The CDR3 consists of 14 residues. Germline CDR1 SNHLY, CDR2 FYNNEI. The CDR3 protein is CASRGGPPNQPQHF. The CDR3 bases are TGTGCCAGCCGAGGGGGGCCCCCCAATCAGCCCCAGCATTTT.

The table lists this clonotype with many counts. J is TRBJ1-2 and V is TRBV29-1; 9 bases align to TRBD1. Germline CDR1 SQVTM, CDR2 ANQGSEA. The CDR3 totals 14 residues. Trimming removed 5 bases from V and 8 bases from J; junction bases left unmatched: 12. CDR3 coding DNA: TGCAGCGTTAATGCGGACAGGGGACTCTTGGGCTACACCTTC. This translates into CSVNADRGLLGYTF.

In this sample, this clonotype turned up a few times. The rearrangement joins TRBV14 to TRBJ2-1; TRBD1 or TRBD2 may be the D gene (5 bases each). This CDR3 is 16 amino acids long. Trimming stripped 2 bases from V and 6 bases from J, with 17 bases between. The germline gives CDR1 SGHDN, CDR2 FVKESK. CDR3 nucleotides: TGTGCCAGCAGCCAACGGGGCCCCGGGATGGGCAATGAGCAGTTCTTC. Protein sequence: CASSQRGPGMGNEQFF.

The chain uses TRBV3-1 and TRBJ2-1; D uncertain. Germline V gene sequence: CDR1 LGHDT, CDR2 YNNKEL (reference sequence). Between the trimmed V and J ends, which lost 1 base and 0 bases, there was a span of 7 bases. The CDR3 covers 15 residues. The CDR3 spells CASSQAASSYNEQFF. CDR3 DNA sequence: TGTGCCAGCAGCCAAGCGGCTAGCTCCTACAATGAGCAGTTCTTC.

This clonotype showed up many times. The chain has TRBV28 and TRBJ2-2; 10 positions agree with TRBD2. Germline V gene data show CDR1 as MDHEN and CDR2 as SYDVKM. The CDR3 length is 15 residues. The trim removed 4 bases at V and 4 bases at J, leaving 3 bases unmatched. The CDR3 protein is CASSWASGGTGELFF. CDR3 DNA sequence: TGTGCCAGCAGTTGGGCTAGCGGGGGCACCGGGGAGCTGTTTTTT.